This T cell receptor (beta chain) was recovered during a study of cytomegalovirus exposure and HLA in healthy donors. Profiling relied on immunoSEQ multiplex PCR, and the TCRdb table lists in-frame clones only, not all of them. The sample yields more than 300,000 clones, more than 80% seen once. Overall study results and limits: Published work reported that the classifier diagnosed cytomegalovirus status with high specificity and sensitivity. Specific recognition of CMV antigens was confirmed in vitro for a few chains (all CMV-associated). It was found in a later analysis that first-cohort TCR clusters tended to co-occur in the 130 or so validation repertoires. Researchers catalogued about 150 TCR beta chains as cytomegalovirus-associated.

The V gene's germline CDR1 is MNHEY and CDR2 SVGAGI. Between the trimmed V and J ends, which lost 4 bases and 8 bases, there was a span of 11 bases. The CDR3 consists of 12 residues. A note on this clone: Antigen: not known.

The clonotype comes from a woman aged 18-35 years in good health and CMV-seronegative. The sample comprised PBMCs. The chain is built from TRBV6-5 and TRBJ1-2, with D perhaps TRBD1 (5 bases). In DNA form, the CDR3 reads TGTGCCAGCAGTTCAGGGCCCGCAGGCTACACCTTC. Translation gives CASSSGPAGYTF.